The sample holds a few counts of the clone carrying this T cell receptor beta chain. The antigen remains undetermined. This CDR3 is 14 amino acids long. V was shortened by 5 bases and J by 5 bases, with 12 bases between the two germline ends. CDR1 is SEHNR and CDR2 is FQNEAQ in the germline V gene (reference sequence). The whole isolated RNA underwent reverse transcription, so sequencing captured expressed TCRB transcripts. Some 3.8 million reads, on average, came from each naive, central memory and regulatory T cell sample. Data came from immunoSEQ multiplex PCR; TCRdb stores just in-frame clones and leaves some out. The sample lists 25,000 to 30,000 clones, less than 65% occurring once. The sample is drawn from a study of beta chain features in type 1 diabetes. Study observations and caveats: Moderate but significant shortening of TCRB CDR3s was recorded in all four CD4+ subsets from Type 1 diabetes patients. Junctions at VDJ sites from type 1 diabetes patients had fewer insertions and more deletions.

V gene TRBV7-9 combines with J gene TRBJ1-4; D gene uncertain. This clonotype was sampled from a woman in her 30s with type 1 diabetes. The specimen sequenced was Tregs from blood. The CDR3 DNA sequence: TGTGCCAGCAGCGAGAACAGAAACAATGAAAAACTGTTTTTT. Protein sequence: CASSENRNNEKLFF.